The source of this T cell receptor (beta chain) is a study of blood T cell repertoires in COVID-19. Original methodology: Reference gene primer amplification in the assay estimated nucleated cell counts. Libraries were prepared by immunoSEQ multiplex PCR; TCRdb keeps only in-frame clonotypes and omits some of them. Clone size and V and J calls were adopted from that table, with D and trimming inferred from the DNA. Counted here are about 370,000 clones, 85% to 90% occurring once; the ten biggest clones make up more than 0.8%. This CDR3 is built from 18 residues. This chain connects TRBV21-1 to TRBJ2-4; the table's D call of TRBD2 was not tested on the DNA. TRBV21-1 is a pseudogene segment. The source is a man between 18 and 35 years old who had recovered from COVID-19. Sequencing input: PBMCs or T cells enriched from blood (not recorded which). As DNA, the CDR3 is TGTGCCAGCAGCAACCCGGTCGGGGTCGTCCTAGCCAAAAACATTCAGTACTTC. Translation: CASSNPVGVVLAKNIQYF.